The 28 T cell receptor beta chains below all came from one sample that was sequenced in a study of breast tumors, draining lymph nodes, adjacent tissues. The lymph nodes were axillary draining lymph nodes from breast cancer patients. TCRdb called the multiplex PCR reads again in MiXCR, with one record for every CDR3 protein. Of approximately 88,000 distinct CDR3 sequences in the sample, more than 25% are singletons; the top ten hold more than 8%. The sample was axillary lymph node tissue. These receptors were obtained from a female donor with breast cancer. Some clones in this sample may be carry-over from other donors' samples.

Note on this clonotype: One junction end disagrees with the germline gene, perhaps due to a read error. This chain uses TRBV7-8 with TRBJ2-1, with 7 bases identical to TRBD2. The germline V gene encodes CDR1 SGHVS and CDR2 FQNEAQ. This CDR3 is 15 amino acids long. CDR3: CASRSSAGSYNEPFF. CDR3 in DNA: TGTGCCAGCAGGTCCTCAGCGGGATCGTACAATGAGCCGTTCTTC.

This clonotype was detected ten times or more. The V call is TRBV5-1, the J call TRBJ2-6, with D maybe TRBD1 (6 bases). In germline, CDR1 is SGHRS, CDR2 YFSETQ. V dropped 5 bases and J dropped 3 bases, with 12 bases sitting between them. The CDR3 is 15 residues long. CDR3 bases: TGCGCCAGCAGACAGGGTGGCGGTGGGGCCAACGTCCTGACTTTC. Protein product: CASRQGGGGANVLTF.

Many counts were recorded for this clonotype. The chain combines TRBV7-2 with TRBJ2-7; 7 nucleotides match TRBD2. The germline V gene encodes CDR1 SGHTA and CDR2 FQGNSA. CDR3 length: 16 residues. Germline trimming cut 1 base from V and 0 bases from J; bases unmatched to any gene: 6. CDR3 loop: CASSLVGGGGSYEQYF. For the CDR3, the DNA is TGTGCCAGCAGCTTAGTAGGCGGGGGAGGCTCCTACGAGCAGTACTTC. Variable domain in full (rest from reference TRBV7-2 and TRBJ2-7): GAGVSQSPSNKVTEKGKDVELRCDPISGHTALYWYRQSLGQGLEFLIYFQGNSAPDKSGLPSDRFSAERTGGSVSTLTIQRTQQEDSAVYLCASSLVGGGGSYEQYFGPGTRLTVT.

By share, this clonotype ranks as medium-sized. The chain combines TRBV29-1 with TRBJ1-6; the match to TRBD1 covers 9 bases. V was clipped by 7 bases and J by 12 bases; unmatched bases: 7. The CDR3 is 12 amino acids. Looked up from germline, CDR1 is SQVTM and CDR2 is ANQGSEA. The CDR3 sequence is CSARQGDLPLHF. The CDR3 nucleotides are TGCAGCGCCCGACAGGGGGATCTACCCCTCCACTTT.

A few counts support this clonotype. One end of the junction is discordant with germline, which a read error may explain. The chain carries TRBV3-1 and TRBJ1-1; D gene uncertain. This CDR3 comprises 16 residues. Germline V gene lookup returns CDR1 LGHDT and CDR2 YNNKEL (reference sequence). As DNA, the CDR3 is TGCGCCAGCAGCCCCGCCGGCAATGGGATGAACACTGAAGCTTTCTTT. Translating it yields CASSPAGNGMNTEAFF.

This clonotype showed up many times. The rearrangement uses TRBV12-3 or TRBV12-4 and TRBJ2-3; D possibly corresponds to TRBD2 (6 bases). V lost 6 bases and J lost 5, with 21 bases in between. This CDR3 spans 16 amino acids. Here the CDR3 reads CASSLRGSAGRDTQYF. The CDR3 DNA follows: TGTGCCAGCAGCTTAAGGGGCTCGGCGGGGCGAGATACGCAGTATTTT.

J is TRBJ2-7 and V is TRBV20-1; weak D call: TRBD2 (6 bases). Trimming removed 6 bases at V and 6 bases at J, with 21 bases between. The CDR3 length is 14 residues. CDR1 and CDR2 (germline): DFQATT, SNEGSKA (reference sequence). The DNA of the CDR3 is TGCAGTGCGACCGGGACTTGCGGCCCCTCCGAGCAGTACTTC. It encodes CSATGTCGPSEQYF.

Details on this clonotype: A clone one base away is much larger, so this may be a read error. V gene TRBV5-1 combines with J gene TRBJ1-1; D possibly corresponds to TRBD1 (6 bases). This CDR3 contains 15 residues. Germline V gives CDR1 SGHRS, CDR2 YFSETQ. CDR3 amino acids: CTSSLAGHMNTEAFF. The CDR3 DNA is TGCACCAGCAGCTTGGCGGGACACATGAACACTGAAGCTTTCTTT. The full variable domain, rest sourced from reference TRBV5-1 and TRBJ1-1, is KAGVTQTPRYLIKTRGQQVTLSCSPISGHRSVSWYQQTPGQGLQFLFEYFSETQRNKGNFPGRFSGRQFSNSRSEMNVSTLELGDSALYLCTSSLAGHMNTEAFFGQGTRLTVV.

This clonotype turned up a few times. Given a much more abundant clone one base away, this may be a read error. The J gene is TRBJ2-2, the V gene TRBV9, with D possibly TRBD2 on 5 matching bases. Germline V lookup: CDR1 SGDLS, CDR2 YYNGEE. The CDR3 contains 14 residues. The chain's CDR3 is CASSVGGFTGELSF. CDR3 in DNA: TGTGCCAGCAGCGTAGGAGGGTTCACCGGGGAGCTGTCTTTT.

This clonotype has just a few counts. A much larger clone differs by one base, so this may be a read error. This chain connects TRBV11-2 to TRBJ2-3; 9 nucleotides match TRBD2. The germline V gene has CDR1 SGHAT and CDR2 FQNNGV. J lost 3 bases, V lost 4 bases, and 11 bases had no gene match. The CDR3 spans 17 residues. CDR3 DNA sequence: TGTGCCAGCAGCTCCTTAGCGGGAGCGTGGAAAACAGATACGCAGTATTTT. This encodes CASSSLAGAWKTDTQYF.

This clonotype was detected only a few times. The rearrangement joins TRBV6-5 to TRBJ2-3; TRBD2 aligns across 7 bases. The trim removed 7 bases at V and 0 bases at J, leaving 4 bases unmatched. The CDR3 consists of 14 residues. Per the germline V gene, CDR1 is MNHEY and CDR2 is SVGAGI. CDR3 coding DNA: TGTGCCAGCAAGCAAGCGGGAAGCACAGATACGCAGTATTTT. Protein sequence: CASKQAGSTDTQYF.

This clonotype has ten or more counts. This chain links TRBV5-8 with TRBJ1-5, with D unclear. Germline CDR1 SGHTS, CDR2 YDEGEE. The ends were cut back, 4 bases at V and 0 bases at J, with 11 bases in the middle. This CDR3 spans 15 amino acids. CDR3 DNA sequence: TGTGCCAGCAGCCCGGGGTGGACTAGCAATCAGCCCCAGCATTTT. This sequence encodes CASSPGWTSNQPQHF. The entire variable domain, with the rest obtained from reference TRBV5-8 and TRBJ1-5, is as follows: EAGVTQSPTHLIKTRGQQATLRCSPISGHTSVYWYQQALGLGLQFLLWYDEGEERNRGNFPPRFSGRQFPNYSSELNVNALELEDSALYLCASSPGWTSNQPQHFGDGTRLSIL.

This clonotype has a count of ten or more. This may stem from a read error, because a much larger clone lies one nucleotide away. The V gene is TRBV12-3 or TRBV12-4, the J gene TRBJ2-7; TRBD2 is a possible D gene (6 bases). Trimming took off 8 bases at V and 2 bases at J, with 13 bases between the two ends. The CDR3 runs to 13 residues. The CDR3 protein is CASASAGPYEQYF. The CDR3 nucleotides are TGTGCCAGCGCTAGCGCAGGACCCTACGAGCAGTACTTC.

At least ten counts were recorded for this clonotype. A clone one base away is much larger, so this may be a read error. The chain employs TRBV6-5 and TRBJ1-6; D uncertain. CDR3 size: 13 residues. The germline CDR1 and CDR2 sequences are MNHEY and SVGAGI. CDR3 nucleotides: TGTGCCAGCAGTCACTCGAATAATTCACCCCTCCACTTT. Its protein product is CASSHSNNSPLHF.

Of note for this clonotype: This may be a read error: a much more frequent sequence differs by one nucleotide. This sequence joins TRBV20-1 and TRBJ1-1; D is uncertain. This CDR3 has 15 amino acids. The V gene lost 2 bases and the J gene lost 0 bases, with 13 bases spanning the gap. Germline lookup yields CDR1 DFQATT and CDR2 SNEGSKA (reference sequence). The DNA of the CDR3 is TGCAGTGCTAGACCACCCGGAACGGTGAACACTGAAGCTTTCTTT. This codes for CSARPPGTVNTEAFF.

CDR3 in DNA: TGTGCCAGCAGTTTAGGGCTCATGAGAAGTGGCTACACCTTC. This encodes CASSLGLMRSGYTF. V usage is TRBV12-3 or TRBV12-4 and J usage is TRBJ1-2, with D unresolved. The CDR3 extends over 14 amino acids. V was pared by 1 base and J by 7 bases, with 13 bases between.

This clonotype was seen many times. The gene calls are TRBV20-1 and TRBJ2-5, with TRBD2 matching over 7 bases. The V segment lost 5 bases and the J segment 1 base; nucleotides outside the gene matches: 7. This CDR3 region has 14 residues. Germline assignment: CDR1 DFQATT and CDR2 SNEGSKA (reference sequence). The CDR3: CSALLAESQETQYF. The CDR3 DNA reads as TGCAGTGCTCTTCTAGCGGAGTCCCAAGAGACCCAGTACTTC.

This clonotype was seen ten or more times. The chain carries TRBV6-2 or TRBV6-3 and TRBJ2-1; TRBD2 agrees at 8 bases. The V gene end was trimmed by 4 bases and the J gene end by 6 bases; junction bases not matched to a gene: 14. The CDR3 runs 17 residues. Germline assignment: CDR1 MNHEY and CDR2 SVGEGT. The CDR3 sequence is CASSFLTTSGMGNEQFF. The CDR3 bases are TGTGCCAGCAGTTTCCTTACAACTAGCGGTATGGGCAATGAGCAGTTCTTC.

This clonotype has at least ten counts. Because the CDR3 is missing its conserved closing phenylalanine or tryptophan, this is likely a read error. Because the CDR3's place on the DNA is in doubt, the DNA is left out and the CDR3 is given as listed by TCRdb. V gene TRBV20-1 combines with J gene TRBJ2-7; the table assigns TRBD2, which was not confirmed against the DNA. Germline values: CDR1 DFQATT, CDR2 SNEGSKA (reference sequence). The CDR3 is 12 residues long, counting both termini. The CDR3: CSAQPGTSGGDR.

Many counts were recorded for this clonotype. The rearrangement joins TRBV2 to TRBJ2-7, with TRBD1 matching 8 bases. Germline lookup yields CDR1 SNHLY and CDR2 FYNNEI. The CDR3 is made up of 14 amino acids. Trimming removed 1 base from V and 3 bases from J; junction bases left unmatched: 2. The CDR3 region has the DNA TGTGCCAGCAGTGAAGGGACAGGGATCTACGAGCAGTACTTC. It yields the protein CASSEGTGIYEQYF.

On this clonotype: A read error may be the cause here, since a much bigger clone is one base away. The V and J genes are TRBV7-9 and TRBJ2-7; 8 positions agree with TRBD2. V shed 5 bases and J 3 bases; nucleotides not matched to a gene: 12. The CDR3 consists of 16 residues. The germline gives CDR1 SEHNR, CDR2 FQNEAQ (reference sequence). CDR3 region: CASSRGLAGWNYEQYF. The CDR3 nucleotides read TGTGCCAGCAGCAGAGGACTAGCTGGTTGGAACTACGAGCAGTACTTC.

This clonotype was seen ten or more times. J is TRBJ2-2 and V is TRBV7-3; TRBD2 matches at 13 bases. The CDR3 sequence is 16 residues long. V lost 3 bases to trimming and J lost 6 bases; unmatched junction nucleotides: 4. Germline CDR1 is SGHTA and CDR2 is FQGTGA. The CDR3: CASSFLGTSGAGELFF. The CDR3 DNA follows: TGTGCCAGCAGCTTCCTCGGGACTAGCGGGGCCGGGGAGCTGTTTTTT. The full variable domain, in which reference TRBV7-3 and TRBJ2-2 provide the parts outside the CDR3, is GAGVSQTPSNKVTEKGKYVELRCDPISGHTALYWYRQSLGQGPEFLIYFQGTGAADDSGLPNDRFFAVRPEGSVSTLKIQRTERGDSAVYLCASSFLGTSGAGELFFGEGSRLTVL.

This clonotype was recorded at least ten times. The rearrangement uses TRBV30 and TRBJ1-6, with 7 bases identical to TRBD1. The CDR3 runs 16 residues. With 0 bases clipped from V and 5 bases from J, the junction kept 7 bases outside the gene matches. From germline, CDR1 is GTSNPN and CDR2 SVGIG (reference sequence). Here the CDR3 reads CAWSVSGQINNSPLHF. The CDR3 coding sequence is TGTGCCTGGAGTGTGTCGGGACAGATAAATAATTCACCCCTCCACTTT.

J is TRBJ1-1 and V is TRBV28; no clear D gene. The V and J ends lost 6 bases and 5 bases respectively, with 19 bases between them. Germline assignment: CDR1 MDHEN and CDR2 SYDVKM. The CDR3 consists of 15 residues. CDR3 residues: CASSRTPVAGTEAFF. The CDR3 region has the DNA TGTGCCAGCAGCCGAACACCGGTTGCGGGAACTGAAGCTTTCTTT. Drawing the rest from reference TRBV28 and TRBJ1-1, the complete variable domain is DVKVTQSSRYLVKRTGEKVFLECVQDMDHENMFWYRQDPGLGLRLIYFSYDVKMKEKGDIPEGYSVSREKKERFSLILESASTNQTSMYLCASSRTPVAGTEAFFGQGTRLTVV.

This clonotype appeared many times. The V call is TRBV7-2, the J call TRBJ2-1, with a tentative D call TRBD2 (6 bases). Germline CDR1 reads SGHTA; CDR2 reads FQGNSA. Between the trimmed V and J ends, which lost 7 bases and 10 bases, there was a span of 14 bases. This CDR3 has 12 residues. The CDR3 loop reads CASNSGLGEQFF. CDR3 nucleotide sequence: TGTGCCAGCAATAGCGGCTTAGGGGAGCAGTTCTTC.

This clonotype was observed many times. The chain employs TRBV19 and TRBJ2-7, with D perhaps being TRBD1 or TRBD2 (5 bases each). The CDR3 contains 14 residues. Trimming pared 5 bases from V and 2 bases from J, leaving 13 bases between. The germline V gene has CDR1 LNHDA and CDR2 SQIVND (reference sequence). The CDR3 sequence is CASSRSGTAYEQYF. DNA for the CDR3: TGTGCCAGTAGTCGATCAGGGACGGCCTACGAGCAGTACTTC.

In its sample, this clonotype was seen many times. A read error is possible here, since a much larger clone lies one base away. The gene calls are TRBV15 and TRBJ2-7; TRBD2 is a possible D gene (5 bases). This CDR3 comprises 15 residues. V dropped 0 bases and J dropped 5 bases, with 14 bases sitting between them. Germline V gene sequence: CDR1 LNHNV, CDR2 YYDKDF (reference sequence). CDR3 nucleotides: TGTGCCACCAGCAGAGAAATGGAGGCTTCCGACGAGCAGTACTTC. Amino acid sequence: CATSREMEASDEQYF.

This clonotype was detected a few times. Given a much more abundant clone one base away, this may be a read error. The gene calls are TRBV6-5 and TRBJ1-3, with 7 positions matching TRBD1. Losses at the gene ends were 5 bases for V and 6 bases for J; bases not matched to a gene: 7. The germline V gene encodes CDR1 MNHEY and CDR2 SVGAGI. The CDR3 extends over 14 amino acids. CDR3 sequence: CASSPGGQLNTIYF. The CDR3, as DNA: TGTGCCAGCAGTCCCGGGGGACAGTTAAACACCATATATTTT.